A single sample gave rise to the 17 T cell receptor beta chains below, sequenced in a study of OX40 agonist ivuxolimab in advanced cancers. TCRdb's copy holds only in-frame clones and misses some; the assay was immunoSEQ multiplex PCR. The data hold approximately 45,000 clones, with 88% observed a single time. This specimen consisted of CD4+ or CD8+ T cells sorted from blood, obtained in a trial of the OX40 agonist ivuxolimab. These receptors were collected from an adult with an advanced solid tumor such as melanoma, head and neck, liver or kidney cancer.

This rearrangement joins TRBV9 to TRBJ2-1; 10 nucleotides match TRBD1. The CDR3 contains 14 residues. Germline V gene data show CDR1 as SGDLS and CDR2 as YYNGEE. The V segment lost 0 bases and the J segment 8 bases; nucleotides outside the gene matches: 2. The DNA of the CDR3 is TGTGCCAGCAGCGTAGATGACAGGGGGCATGAGCAGTTCTTC. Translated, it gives CASSVDDRGHEQFF.

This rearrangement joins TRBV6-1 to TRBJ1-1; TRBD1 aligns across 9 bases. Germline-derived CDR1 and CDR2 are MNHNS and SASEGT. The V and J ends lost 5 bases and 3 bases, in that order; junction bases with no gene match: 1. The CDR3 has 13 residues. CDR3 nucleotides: TGTGCCAGCAGTCGGACAGGGGACACTGAAGCTTTCTTT. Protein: CASSRTGDTEAFF.

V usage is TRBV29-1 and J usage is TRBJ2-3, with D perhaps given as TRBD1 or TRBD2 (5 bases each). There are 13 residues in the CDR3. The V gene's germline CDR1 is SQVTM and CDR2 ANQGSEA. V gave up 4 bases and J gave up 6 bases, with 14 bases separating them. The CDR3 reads CSVVRGVADTQYF. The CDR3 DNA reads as TGCAGCGTTGTTAGAGGGGTGGCCGATACGCAGTATTTT.

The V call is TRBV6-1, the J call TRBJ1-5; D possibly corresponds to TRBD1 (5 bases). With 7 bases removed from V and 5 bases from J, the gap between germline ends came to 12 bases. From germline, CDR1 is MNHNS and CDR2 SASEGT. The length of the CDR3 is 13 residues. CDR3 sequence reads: CASTVRGDQPQHF. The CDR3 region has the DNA TGTGCCAGCACGGTGAGGGGAGATCAGCCCCAGCATTTT.

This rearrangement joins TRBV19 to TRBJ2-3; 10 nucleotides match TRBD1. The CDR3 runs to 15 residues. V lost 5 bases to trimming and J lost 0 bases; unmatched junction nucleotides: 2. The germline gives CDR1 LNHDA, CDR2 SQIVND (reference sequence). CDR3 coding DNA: TGTGCCAGTAGTGAGGGACAGGGGAGCACAGATACGCAGTATTTT. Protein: CASSEGQGSTDTQYF.

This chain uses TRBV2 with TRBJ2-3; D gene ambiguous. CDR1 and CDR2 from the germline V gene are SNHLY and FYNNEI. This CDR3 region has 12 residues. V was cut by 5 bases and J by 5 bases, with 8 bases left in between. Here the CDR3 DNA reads TGTGCCAGCAGTAGATTAGAAGATACGCAGTATTTT. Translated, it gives CASSRLEDTQYF.

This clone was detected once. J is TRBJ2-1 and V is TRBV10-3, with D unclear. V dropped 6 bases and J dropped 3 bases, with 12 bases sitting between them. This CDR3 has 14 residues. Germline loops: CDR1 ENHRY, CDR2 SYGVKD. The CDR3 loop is CAIRFSQVYNEQFF. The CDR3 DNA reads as TGTGCCATCAGATTTAGCCAGGTCTACAATGAGCAGTTCTTC.

CDR3 loop: CASSVSGTSELGETQYF. CDR3 in DNA: TGTGCCAGCAGCGTTTCCGGGACTAGCGAGCTGGGGGAGACCCAGTACTTC. The rearrangement uses TRBV9 and TRBJ2-5; 10 bases match TRBD2. The V gene's germline CDR1 is SGDLS and CDR2 YYNGEE. CDR3 size: 17 residues. The V and J ends lost 2 bases and 5 bases, in that order; junction bases with no gene match: 12. Full variable domain (remainder filled in from reference TRBV9 and TRBJ2-5): DSGVTQTPKHLITATGQRVTLRCSPRSGDLSVYWYQQSLDQGLQFLIQYYNGEERAKGNILERFSAQQFPDLHSELNLSSLELGDSALYFCASSVSGTSELGETQYFGPGTRLLVL.

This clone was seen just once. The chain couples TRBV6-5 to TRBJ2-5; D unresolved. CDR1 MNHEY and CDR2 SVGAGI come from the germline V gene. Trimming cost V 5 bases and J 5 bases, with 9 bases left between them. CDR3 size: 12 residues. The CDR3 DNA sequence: TGTGCCAGCAGTCATGGTATCGAGACCCAGTACTTC. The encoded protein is CASSHGIETQYF.

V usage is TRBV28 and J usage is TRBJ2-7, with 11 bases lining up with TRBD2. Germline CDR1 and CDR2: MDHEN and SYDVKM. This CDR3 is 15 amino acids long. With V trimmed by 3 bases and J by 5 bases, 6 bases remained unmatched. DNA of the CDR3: TGTGCCAGCAGTTTCGTTACTAGCGGGAGTGACGAGCAGTACTTC. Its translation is CASSFVTSGSDEQYF. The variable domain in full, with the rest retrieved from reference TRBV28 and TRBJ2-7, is DVKVTQSSRYLVKRTGEKVFLECVQDMDHENMFWYRQDPGLGLRLIYFSYDVKMKEKGDIPEGYSVSREKKERFSLILESASTNQTSMYLCASSFVTSGSDEQYFGPGTRLTVT.

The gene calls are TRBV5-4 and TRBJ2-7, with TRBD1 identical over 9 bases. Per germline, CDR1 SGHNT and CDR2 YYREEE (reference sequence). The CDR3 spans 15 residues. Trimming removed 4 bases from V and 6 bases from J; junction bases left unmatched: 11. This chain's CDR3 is CASSHPGQGEAEQYF. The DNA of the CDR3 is TGTGCCAGCAGCCACCCGGGACAGGGAGAGGCCGAGCAGTACTTC.

CDR3 bases: TGTGCCTGGGCCAGGACAGGGGGGTACACGATGAACACTGAAGCTTTCTTT. It is translated as CAWARTGGYTMNTEAFF. The chain combines TRBV30 with TRBJ1-1; TRBD1 matches 10 bases. Germline CDR1 is GTSNPN and CDR2 is SVGIG (reference sequence). The CDR3 extends over 17 amino acids. V shed 5 bases and J 0 bases; nucleotides not matched to a gene: 12.

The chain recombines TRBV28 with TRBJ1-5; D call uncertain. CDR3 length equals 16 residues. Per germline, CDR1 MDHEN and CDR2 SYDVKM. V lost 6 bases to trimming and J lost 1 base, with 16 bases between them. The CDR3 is CASRNREGRSNQPQHF. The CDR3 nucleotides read TGTGCCAGCAGGAATCGGGAGGGTAGGAGCAATCAGCCCCAGCATTTT.

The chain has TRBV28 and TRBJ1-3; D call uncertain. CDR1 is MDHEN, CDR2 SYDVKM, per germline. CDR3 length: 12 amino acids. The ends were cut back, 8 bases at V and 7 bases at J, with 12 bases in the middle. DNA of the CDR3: TGTGCCAGCGGGGTTAGTAGGAACACCATATATTTT. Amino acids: CASGVSRNTIYF.

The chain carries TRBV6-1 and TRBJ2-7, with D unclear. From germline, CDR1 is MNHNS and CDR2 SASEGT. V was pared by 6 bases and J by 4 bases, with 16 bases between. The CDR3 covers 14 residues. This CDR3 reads CASSASYLAYEQYF. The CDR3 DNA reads TGTGCCAGCAGCGCGAGTTATCTGGCGTACGAGCAGTACTTC.

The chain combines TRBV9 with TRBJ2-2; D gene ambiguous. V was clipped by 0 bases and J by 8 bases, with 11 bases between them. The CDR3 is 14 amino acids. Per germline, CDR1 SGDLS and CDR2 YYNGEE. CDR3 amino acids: CASSVVAARGELFF. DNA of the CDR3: TGTGCCAGCAGCGTAGTGGCTGCCCGGGGGGAGCTGTTTTTT.

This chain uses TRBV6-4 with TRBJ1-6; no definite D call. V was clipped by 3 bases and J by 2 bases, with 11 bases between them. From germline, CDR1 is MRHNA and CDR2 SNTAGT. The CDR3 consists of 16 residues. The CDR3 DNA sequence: TGTGCCAGCAGTGAGACTGAGCGAACCTATAATTCACCCCTCCACTTT. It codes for CASSETERTYNSPLHF.